A selection of T cell receptor beta chains follows, all from one sample in a study of Ad26.COV2.S vaccination and SARS-CoV-2 variants. The method was immunoSEQ multiplex PCR; TCRdb's version includes in-frame clones alone and lacks a portion of them. The data show about 430,000 clones, with 75% to 95% seen just once and more than 9% held by the top ten. The specimen was peripheral blood, collected in a trial of Ad26.COV2.S vaccine versus placebo. Receptor source: a person between 18 and 59 years old who received the Ad26.COV2.S COVID-19 vaccine or a placebo. The CDR3 runs from the conserved cysteine through the conserved F or W. Fields, in order: V gene, J gene, clone size, D gene, CDR3 length, CDR3 DNA, CDR3 protein. A D gene is named only where the DNA matches it firmly. A clone size is listed for some rows: how often the clone was seen (once, few, many), or a class if it is expanded.

V: TRBV5-5; J: TRBJ2-1; size: .; D: .; length: 17; DNA: TGTGCCAGCAGCTTGGTTCCGGGGTCGAACTCCTACAATGAGCAGTTCTTC; CDR3: CASSLVPGSNSYNEQFF
V: TRBV6-1; J: TRBJ2-2; size: once; D: .; length: 16; DNA: TGTGCCAGCAGCGAAGGTGGGGGGCTAAGCACCGGGGAGCTGTTTTTT; CDR3: CASSEGGGLSTGELFF
V: TRBV15; J: TRBJ2-1; size: .; D: .; length: 16; DNA: TGTGCCACCAGCTCACCTGGTGGGACTTTTAACAATGAGCAGTTCTTC; CDR3: CATSSPGGTFNNEQFF
V: TRBV5-4; J: TRBJ1-2; size: .; D: TRBD1; length: 14; DNA: TGTGCCAGCACCCGGGGTGGAGGGGGCCTTGGCTACACCTTC; CDR3: CASTRGGGGLGYTF
V: TRBV4-3; J: TRBJ2-7; size: .; D: .; length: 16; DNA: TGCGCCAGCAGCCAAGATCTCAGGGGAAATACCTACGAGCAGTACTTC; CDR3: CASSQDLRGNTYEQYF
V: TRBV5-6; J: TRBJ1-3; size: .; D: .; length: 14; DNA: TGTGCCAGCAGCTTGGTGCTATCTGGAAACACCATATATTTT; CDR3: CASSLVLSGNTIYF
V: TRBV19; J: TRBJ2-1; size: .; D: TRBD1; length: 15; DNA: TGTGCCAGTAGTATACTGGGACAGGGGGCTACTGAGCAGTTCTTC; CDR3: CASSILGQGATEQFF
V: TRBV3-1/TRBV3-2; J: TRBJ2-1; size: .; D: .; length: 15; DNA: TGTGCCAGCAGCCAAGAGATCGGGAGTTACAATGAGCAGTTCTTC; CDR3: CASSQEIGSYNEQFF
V: TRBV12-3/TRBV12-4; J: TRBJ2-2; size: .; D: .; length: 13; DNA: TGTGCCAGCAGTTGGGCTGGGACCGGGGAGCTGTTTTTT; CDR3: CASSWAGTGELFF
V: TRBV11-2; J: TRBJ2-5; size: .; D: .; length: 15; DNA: TGTGCCAGCAGCCCCATGGACCCCCGGGGAGAGACCCAGTACTTC; CDR3: CASSPMDPRGETQYF
V: TRBV30; J: TRBJ2-3; size: .; D: TRBD2; length: 14; DNA: TGTGCCTGGAGGTCTCTAGCGGAAGGGGATACGCAGTATTTT; CDR3: CAWRSLAEGDTQYF
V: TRBV5-4; J: TRBJ2-1; size: .; D: .; length: 12; DNA: TGTGCCAGCAGCTCGGACCTGAATGAGCAGTTCTTC; CDR3: CASSSDLNEQFF
V: TRBV2; J: TRBJ1-6; size: .; D: .; length: 14; DNA: TGTGCCAGCAAGGACCCTTGGGGAAATTCACCCCTCCACTTT; CDR3: CASKDPWGNSPLHF